These T cell receptor beta chains were read from a single sample in a study of blood T cell repertoires in COVID-19. Libraries were prepared by immunoSEQ multiplex PCR; TCRdb keeps only in-frame clonotypes and omits some of them. This table holds 400,000 to 450,000 clones, about 92% found once. The sample comprised PBMCs or T cells enriched from blood (not recorded which). These receptor sequences come from a man younger than 35 who had recovered from COVID-19. The CDR3 runs from the conserved cysteine through the conserved F or W. The order of the fields is V gene, clone size, D gene, J gene, CDR3 protein, CDR3 DNA. D genes are given only for firm matches. For some rows the clone size is stated as once, few or many, or as a class when expanded; others skip it.

TRBV6-1,.,TRBD2,TRBJ2-1,CASSDPTSGGIHNEQFF,TGTGCCAGCAGTGACCCTACTAGCGGGGGGATCCACAATGAGCAGTTCTTC
TRBV10-1,.,TRBD2,TRBJ2-1,CASSPSGTSEKGGEQFF,TGCGCCAGCAGTCCGTCCGGGACTAGCGAGAAGGGAGGTGAGCAGTTCTTC
TRBV12-5,.,TRBD1,TRBJ1-5,CASGWQNRGSQPQHF,TGTGCTAGTGGTTGGCAAAACAGGGGTAGTCAGCCCCAGCATTTT
TRBV6-2/TRBV6-3,.,TRBD2,TRBJ2-1,CASSPSRTSGRYYNEQFF,TGTGCCAGCAGTCCATCTCGGACTAGCGGGAGGTACTACAATGAGCAGTTCTTC
TRBV4-1,.,.,TRBJ2-1,CASSQVRGINPNEQFF,TGCGCCAGCAGCCAAGTACGGGGAATTAATCCCAATGAGCAGTTCTTC
TRBV19,.,.,TRBJ1-5,CASSIGYGNQPQHF,TGTGCCAGTAGTATCGGGTACGGCAATCAGCCCCAGCATTTT
TRBV12-3/TRBV12-4,few,.,TRBJ1-1,CASSRTVPEAFF,TGTGCCAGCAGTAGGACAGTCCCTGAAGCTTTCTTT
TRBV24-1,.,TRBD2,TRBJ2-2,CATSDRTSGTDGELFF,TGTGCCACCAGTGATAGGACTAGCGGGACGGACGGGGAGCTGTTTTTT
TRBV10-1,few,.,TRBJ1-1,CASSESRVNTEAFF,TGCGCCAGCAGTGAATCGAGGGTGAACACTGAAGCTTTCTTT
TRBV18,once,.,TRBJ1-5,CASSSARNQPQHF,TGTGCCAGCTCATCCGCGCGGAATCAGCCCCAGCATTTT
TRBV7-8,.,.,TRBJ1-5,CASSPEGREWNQPQHF,TGTGCCAGCAGCCCAGAGGGGAGGGAATGGAATCAGCCCCAGCATTTT
TRBV3-1/TRBV3-2,once,.,TRBJ1-2,CASSRRGKSGYTF,TGTGCCAGCAGTCGAAGAGGAAAAAGTGGCTACACCTTC
TRBV13,.,TRBD2,TRBJ2-1,CASSPSGSSYNEQFF,TGTGCCAGCAGCCCAAGCGGGAGCTCCTACAATGAGCAGTTCTTC
TRBV7-2,.,.,TRBJ1-6,CASSLGQGYNSPLHF,TGTGCCAGCAGCTTAGGGCAGGGGTATAATTCACCCCTCCACTTT
TRBV19,once,TRBD1,TRBJ1-6,CASSPDRGNSPLHF,TGTGCCAGTAGTCCGGACAGGGGTAATTCACCCCTCCACTTT
TRBV25-1,.,TRBD1,TRBJ1-1,CASSDRGTGGAFF,TGTGCCAGCAGTGATCGCGGGACAGGGGGTGCTTTCTTT
TRBV3-1/TRBV3-2,.,TRBD2,TRBJ2-3,CASSQDEGGLAEVPDTQYF,TGTGCCAGCAGCCAAGATGAGGGGGGACTAGCGGAAGTCCCGGATACGCAGTATTTT
TRBV6-5,.,TRBD1,TRBJ1-4,CASRETGPNEKLFF,TGTGCCAGCAGAGAGACAGGGCCAAATGAAAAACTGTTTTTT
TRBV4-1,.,.,TRBJ1-2,CASSPSGFTYGYTF,TGCGCCAGCAGCCCGAGCGGGTTTACCTATGGCTACACCTTC
TRBV5-1,.,.,TRBJ2-1,CASSALSGYNEQFF,TGCGCCAGCAGTGCCCTCTCGGGGTACAATGAGCAGTTCTTC
TRBV4-2,.,TRBD2,TRBJ2-1,CASSQGGLAGRDEQFF,TGTGCCAGCAGCCAGGGGGGACTAGCGGGAAGAGATGAGCAGTTCTTC
TRBV7-2,.,TRBD2,TRBJ2-5,CASSPLAGVETQYF,TGTGCCAGCAGCCCATTAGCGGGAGTGGAGACCCAGTACTTC
TRBV30,.,.,TRBJ2-2,CAWSVNLRRTGELFF,TGTGCCTGGAGTGTAAACCTTAGGAGGACCGGGGAGCTGTTTTTT
TRBV5-5,.,TRBD1,TRBJ1-2,CASSLRQGANYGYTF,TGTGCCAGCAGCTTAAGGCAGGGGGCTAACTATGGCTACACCTTC
TRBV2,.,.,TRBJ1-4,CAGGGEKLFF,TGTGCCGGTGGGGGGGAAAAACTGTTTTTT
TRBV19,.,.,TRBJ2-5,CASSTGETQYF,TGTGCCAGTAGTACAGGCGAGACCCAGTACTTC
TRBV28,.,.,TRBJ2-7,CASSSVRGYEQYF,TGTGCCAGCAGTTCGGTCCGGGGCTACGAGCAGTACTTC
TRBV5-6,.,.,TRBJ2-3,CASSWGGGDAQKQYF,TGTGCCAGCAGCTGGGGAGGAGGGGATGCACAAAAGCAGTATTTT
TRBV14,once,.,TRBJ1-1,CATGEGGTEAFF,TGTGCTACGGGGGAGGGAGGCACTGAAGCTTTCTTT
TRBV7-8,.,.,TRBJ2-6,CASTPGGSLRRANVLTF,TGTGCCAGCACCCCTGGGGGGTCCCTAAGAAGGGCCAACGTCCTGACTTTC
TRBV6-5,.,.,TRBJ1-1,CASRPTRGTEAFF,TGTGCCAGCAGGCCAACAAGGGGAACTGAAGCTTTCTTT
TRBV5-1,.,.,TRBJ2-5,CASSLGQGLQETQYF,TGCGCCAGCAGCTTGGGACAGGGACTCCAAGAGACCCAGTACTTC
TRBV11-3,.,TRBD1,TRBJ2-7,CASSLVSWRGQGAYEQYF,TGTGCCAGCAGCTTAGTCTCCTGGCGCGGACAGGGGGCCTACGAGCAGTACTTC
TRBV7-9,.,.,TRBJ1-2,CASSFGPGSYYGYTF,TGTGCCAGCAGCTTTGGGCCAGGGTCGTACTATGGCTACACCTTC
TRBV18,.,.,TRBJ2-7,CASSPGVNSYEQYF,TGTGCCAGCTCCCCGGGAGTCAACTCCTACGAGCAGTACTTC
TRBV5-1,.,.,TRBJ1-4,CASSPLEGTNEKLFF,TGCGCCAGCAGCCCTCTTGAGGGTACTAATGAAAAACTGTTTTTT
TRBV11-2,.,.,TRBJ2-3,CASSRDGYTDTQYF,TGTGCCAGCAGTCGAGACGGGTACACAGATACGCAGTATTTT
TRBV19,.,.,TRBJ1-1,CASSTGLENTEAFF,TGTGCCAGTAGTACGGGACTGGAGAACACTGAAGCTTTCTTT
TRBV5-1,.,.,TRBJ2-3,CASSEGGTSTDTQYF,TGCGCCAGCAGCGAGGGGGGGACTAGCACAGATACGCAGTATTTT
TRBV6-5,.,.,TRBJ1-2,CASKMEGDGYTF,TGTGCCAGCAAGATGGAGGGCGATGGCTACACCTTC
TRBV28,.,TRBD1,TRBJ1-4,CASSRGQGTAEKLFF,TGTGCCAGCAGTCGCGGACAGGGCACGGCTGAAAAACTGTTTTTT